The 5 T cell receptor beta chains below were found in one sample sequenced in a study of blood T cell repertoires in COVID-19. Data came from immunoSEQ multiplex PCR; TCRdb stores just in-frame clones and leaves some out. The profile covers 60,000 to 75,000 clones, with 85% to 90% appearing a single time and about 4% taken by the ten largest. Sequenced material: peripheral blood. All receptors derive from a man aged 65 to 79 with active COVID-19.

CDR3 nucleotide sequence: TGTGCCAGCCGGGGGGATCCGAACACTGAAGCTTTCTTT. Its translation is CASRGDPNTEAFF. The V and J genes are TRBV3-1 (or the pseudogene TRBV3-2) and TRBJ1-1; maybe TRBD1 (5 bases). The CDR3 covers 13 residues. The V end lost 8 bases, the J end lost 1 base, and 11 bases lay between the germline ends. Per the germline V gene, CDR1 is LGHDT and CDR2 is YNNKEL (reference sequence).

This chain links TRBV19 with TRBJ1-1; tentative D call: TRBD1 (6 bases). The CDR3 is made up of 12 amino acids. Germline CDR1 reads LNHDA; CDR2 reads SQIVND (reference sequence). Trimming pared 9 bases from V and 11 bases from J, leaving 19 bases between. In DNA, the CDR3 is TGTGCCAGCAGTCCGGGGAGGGGGTTCGCTTTCTTT. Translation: CASSPGRGFAFF.

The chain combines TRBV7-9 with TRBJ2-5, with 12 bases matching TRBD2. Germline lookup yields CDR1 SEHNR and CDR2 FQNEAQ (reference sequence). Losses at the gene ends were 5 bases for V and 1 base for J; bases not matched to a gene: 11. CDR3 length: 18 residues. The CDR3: CASSPGLAGGEPQETQYF. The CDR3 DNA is TGTGCCAGCAGCCCGGGACTAGCGGGCGGAGAACCCCAAGAGACCCAGTACTTC.

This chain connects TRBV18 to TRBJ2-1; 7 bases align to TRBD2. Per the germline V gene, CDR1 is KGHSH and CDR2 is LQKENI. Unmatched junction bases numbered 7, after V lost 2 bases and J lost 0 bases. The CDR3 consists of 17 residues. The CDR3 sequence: CASSPLPSGGSYNEQFF. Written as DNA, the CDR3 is TGTGCCAGCTCACCATTGCCTAGCGGAGGCTCCTACAATGAGCAGTTCTTC.

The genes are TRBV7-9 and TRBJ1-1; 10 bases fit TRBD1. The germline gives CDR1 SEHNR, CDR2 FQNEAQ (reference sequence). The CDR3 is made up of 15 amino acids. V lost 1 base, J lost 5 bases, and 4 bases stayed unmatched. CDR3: CASSLGGTGETEAFF. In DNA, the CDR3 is TGTGCCAGCAGCTTAGGCGGGACAGGGGAGACTGAAGCTTTCTTT. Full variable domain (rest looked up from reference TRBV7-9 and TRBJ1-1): DTGVSQNPRHKITKRGQNVTFRCDPISEHNRLYWYRQTLGQGPEFLTYFQNEAQLEKSRLLSDRFSAERPKGSFSTLEIQRTEQGDSAMYLCASSLGGTGETEAFFGQGTRLTVV.